Sequencing of this T cell receptor (beta chain) was carried out in a study of technical replicates of blood from a handful of donors. Some clones are missing from TCRdb's copy, which holds only in-frame ones; the method was immunoSEQ multiplex PCR. The table shows some 70,000 clones, with approximately 90% occurring only once. The germline CDR1 and CDR2 sequences are SEHNR and FQNEAQ (reference sequence). V was shortened by 5 bases and J by 6 bases, with 11 bases between the two germline ends. The CDR3 has 13 residues. The specimen was PBMCs. The chain employs TRBV7-9 and TRBJ2-1; tentatively, D is TRBD2 (6 bases). This sequence originates from a human donor in good health. Some clones in this sample may be carry-over from other donors' samples. The chain's CDR3 is CASSGTPVNEQFF. CDR3 sequence (DNA): TGTGCCAGCAGCGGGACTCCTGTCAATGAGCAGTTCTTC. The variable domain in full, completed from reference TRBV7-9 and TRBJ2-1, reads DTGVSQNPRHKITKRGQNVTFRCDPISEHNRLYWYRQTLGQGPEFLTYFQNEAQLEKSRLLSDRFSAERPKGSFSTLEIQRTEQGDSAMYLCASSGTPVNEQFFGPGTRLTVL.